This is a list of T cell receptor beta chains from one sample in a study of Ad26.COV2.S vaccination and SARS-CoV-2 variants. TCRdb keeps only in-frame clones here, not all; method: immunoSEQ multiplex PCR. This sample yields about 400,000 clones, of which roughly 90% are seen a single time; approximately 1.9% belongs to the top ten. This material consisted of peripheral blood, taken in a trial of Ad26.COV2.S vaccine versus placebo. The receptors derive from a person aged 18 to 59 who received the Ad26.COV2.S COVID-19 vaccine or a placebo. Both conserved end residues are part of each CDR3. The order of the fields is clone size, D gene, V gene, J gene, CDR3 protein, CDR3 DNA. D genes are given only for firm matches. Size is stated for part of the rows, as once, few or many counts, or as a class when the clone is expanded.

clone size: once; D gene: NA; V gene: TRBV7-3; J gene: TRBJ2-1; CDR3 protein: CASSPATGRQFF; CDR3 DNA: TGTGCCAGCAGTCCCGCCACGGGACGGCAGTTCTTC
clone size: NA; D gene: NA; V gene: TRBV21-1; J gene: TRBJ2-3; CDR3 protein: CACTGTSGREYTDTQYF; CDR3 DNA: TGTGCCTGTACCGGGACTAGCGGGAGGGAATACACAGATACGCAGTATTTT
clone size: NA; D gene: NA; V gene: TRBV15; J gene: TRBJ2-1; CDR3 protein: CATSRADAIEQFF; CDR3 DNA: TGTGCCACCAGCAGAGCTGACGCCATTGAGCAGTTCTTC
clone size: NA; D gene: NA; V gene: TRBV28; J gene: TRBJ1-5; CDR3 protein: CASSPATGTGQPQHF; CDR3 DNA: TGTGCCAGCAGTCCAGCAACAGGGACTGGACAGCCCCAGCATTTT
clone size: NA; D gene: TRBD2; V gene: TRBV6-5; J gene: TRBJ2-1; CDR3 protein: CASSYGTSGMYNEQFF; CDR3 DNA: TGTGCCAGCAGTTACGGGACTAGCGGGATGTACAATGAGCAGTTCTTC
clone size: NA; D gene: NA; V gene: TRBV27; J gene: TRBJ2-3; CDR3 protein: CASSIGSTDTQYF; CDR3 DNA: TGTGCCAGCAGTATCGGTAGCACAGATACGCAGTATTTT
clone size: NA; D gene: NA; V gene: TRBV11-2; J gene: TRBJ2-1; CDR3 protein: CASSSPSAGYNEQFF; CDR3 DNA: TGTGCCAGCAGCTCCCCTAGCGCGGGCTACAATGAGCAGTTCTTC
clone size: NA; D gene: TRBD1; V gene: TRBV6-4; J gene: TRBJ1-1; CDR3 protein: CASSAGTGTTEAFF; CDR3 DNA: TGTGCCAGCAGCGCCGGGACAGGGACCACTGAAGCTTTCTTT
clone size: NA; D gene: NA; V gene: TRBV29-1; J gene: TRBJ2-4; CDR3 protein: CSVTTGNVNIQYF; CDR3 DNA: TGCAGCGTCACAACAGGGAATGTGAACATTCAGTACTTC
clone size: NA; D gene: NA; V gene: TRBV5-6; J gene: TRBJ2-6; CDR3 protein: CASRIRGSSGANVLTF; CDR3 DNA: TGTGCCAGCAGGATTAGGGGCAGTTCTGGGGCCAACGTCCTGACTTTC
clone size: NA; D gene: TRBD2; V gene: TRBV5-4; J gene: TRBJ2-1; CDR3 protein: CASSFGGRAENEQFF; CDR3 DNA: TGTGCCAGCAGCTTTGGAGGGAGGGCGGAGAATGAGCAGTTCTTC
clone size: NA; D gene: TRBD1; V gene: TRBV20-1; J gene: TRBJ1-1; CDR3 protein: CSARETGRAFF; CDR3 DNA: TGCAGTGCTAGAGAGACAGGGCGGGCTTTCTTT
clone size: NA; D gene: NA; V gene: TRBV5-4; J gene: TRBJ2-3; CDR3 protein: CASSLRQTSTDTQYF; CDR3 DNA: TGTGCCAGCAGCTTAAGACAGACTAGCACAGATACGCAGTATTTT
clone size: NA; D gene: TRBD1; V gene: TRBV5-1; J gene: TRBJ2-6; CDR3 protein: CASSLQGARSGANVLTF; CDR3 DNA: TGCGCCAGCAGCTTGCAGGGGGCTCGTTCTGGGGCCAACGTCCTGACTTTC
clone size: few; D gene: NA; V gene: TRBV5-6; J gene: TRBJ2-7; CDR3 protein: CASSLFYEQYF; CDR3 DNA: TGTGCCAGCAGCTTGTTCTACGAGCAGTACTTC
clone size: NA; D gene: NA; V gene: TRBV19; J gene: TRBJ1-3; CDR3 protein: CASKGPRGKGSGNTIYF; CDR3 DNA: TGTGCCAGTAAGGGCCCCCGCGGAAAGGGCTCTGGAAACACCATATATTTT
clone size: NA; D gene: NA; V gene: TRBV6-5; J gene: TRBJ1-6; CDR3 protein: CASSYSSSYNSPLHF; CDR3 DNA: TGTGCCAGCAGTTATTCGAGCTCCTATAATTCACCCCTCCACTTT
clone size: NA; D gene: TRBD1; V gene: TRBV7-6; J gene: TRBJ1-5; CDR3 protein: CASSSTGGNQPQHF; CDR3 DNA: TGTGCCAGCAGCTCGACAGGGGGCAATCAGCCCCAGCATTTT
clone size: NA; D gene: TRBD1; V gene: TRBV18; J gene: TRBJ2-7; CDR3 protein: CASSPGTGYEQYF; CDR3 DNA: TGTGCCAGCTCACCGGGGACAGGCTACGAGCAGTACTTC
clone size: NA; D gene: NA; V gene: TRBV19; J gene: TRBJ2-7; CDR3 protein: CASRYTGASSYEQYF; CDR3 DNA: TGTGCCAGTAGGTACACGGGGGCAAGCTCCTACGAGCAGTACTTC
clone size: once; D gene: NA; V gene: TRBV7-9; J gene: TRBJ2-5; CDR3 protein: CASSFGAPGWETQYF; CDR3 DNA: TGTGCCAGCAGTTTTGGTGCGCCGGGGTGGGAGACCCAGTACTTC
clone size: NA; D gene: NA; V gene: TRBV6-5; J gene: TRBJ1-1; CDR3 protein: CASSLGPNTEAFF; CDR3 DNA: TGTGCCAGCAGCTTGGGACCGAACACTGAAGCTTTCTTT
clone size: once; D gene: TRBD2; V gene: TRBV6-5; J gene: TRBJ2-1; CDR3 protein: CASTRGLAGWDEQFF; CDR3 DNA: TGTGCCAGCACCAGAGGACTAGCGGGGTGGGATGAGCAGTTCTTC
clone size: NA; D gene: TRBD1; V gene: TRBV30; J gene: TRBJ1-1; CDR3 protein: CAWRNRDRGSNTEAFF; CDR3 DNA: TGTGCCTGGAGAAACCGGGACAGGGGATCGAACACTGAAGCTTTCTTT
clone size: NA; D gene: TRBD2; V gene: TRBV28; J gene: TRBJ2-3; CDR3 protein: CASSFSGKGIDTQYF; CDR3 DNA: TGTGCCAGCAGTTTTAGCGGGAAGGGGATAGATACGCAGTATTTT
clone size: NA; D gene: NA; V gene: TRBV30; J gene: TRBJ1-6; CDR3 protein: CAWEALTGYNSPLHF; CDR3 DNA: TGTGCCTGGGAAGCCCTGACGGGGTATAATTCACCCCTCCACTTT
clone size: NA; D gene: TRBD1; V gene: TRBV19; J gene: TRBJ2-5; CDR3 protein: CASTATGVGETQYF; CDR3 DNA: TGTGCCAGTACCGCGACAGGGGTCGGGGAGACCCAGTACTTC
clone size: NA; D gene: NA; V gene: TRBV27; J gene: TRBJ2-1; CDR3 protein: CASTPRGQGGEQFF; CDR3 DNA: TGTGCCAGCACCCCCCGGGGGCAGGGCGGCGAGCAGTTCTTC
clone size: NA; D gene: NA; V gene: TRBV5-4; J gene: TRBJ1-1; CDR3 protein: CASSRGQMNTEAFF; CDR3 DNA: TGTGCCAGCAGTCGGGGACAAATGAACACTGAAGCTTTCTTT
clone size: NA; D gene: NA; V gene: TRBV4-3; J gene: TRBJ2-1; CDR3 protein: CASSLRGRGPYNEQFF; CDR3 DNA: TGCGCCAGCAGCCTTCGGGGGAGGGGGCCCTACAATGAGCAGTTCTTC
clone size: few; D gene: TRBD2; V gene: TRBV3-1/TRBV3-2; J gene: TRBJ2-7; CDR3 protein: CASSRGSGSPSYEQYF; CDR3 DNA: TGTGCCAGCAGCCGCGGCAGCGGGAGCCCTTCGTACGAGCAGTACTTC
clone size: NA; D gene: TRBD1; V gene: TRBV25-1; J gene: TRBJ1-1; CDR3 protein: CASRGQGVSAEAFF; CDR3 DNA: TGTGCCAGCAGGGGACAGGGGGTATCGGCTGAAGCTTTCTTT
clone size: NA; D gene: TRBD1; V gene: TRBV6-2/TRBV6-3; J gene: TRBJ2-1; CDR3 protein: CAGSGQEHNEQFF; CDR3 DNA: TGTGCCGGCAGCGGACAGGAGCACAATGAGCAGTTCTTC
clone size: NA; D gene: NA; V gene: TRBV6-2/TRBV6-3; J gene: TRBJ2-7; CDR3 protein: CASSLYGGGEQYF; CDR3 DNA: TGTGCCAGCAGTCTCTATGGAGGGGGGGAGCAGTACTTC
clone size: NA; D gene: TRBD1; V gene: TRBV3-1/TRBV3-2; J gene: TRBJ2-7; CDR3 protein: CASTPRDSSYEQYF; CDR3 DNA: TGTGCCAGCACCCCTCGGGACAGCTCCTACGAGCAGTACTTC
clone size: NA; D gene: NA; V gene: TRBV15; J gene: TRBJ1-1; CDR3 protein: CATSRGGTEAFF; CDR3 DNA: TGTGCCACCAGCAGAGGGGGGACTGAAGCTTTCTTT
clone size: NA; D gene: NA; V gene: TRBV9; J gene: TRBJ2-1; CDR3 protein: CASSVGTYNEQFF; CDR3 DNA: TGTGCCAGCAGCGTAGGGACCTACAATGAGCAGTTCTTC
clone size: NA; D gene: NA; V gene: TRBV27; J gene: TRBJ1-1; CDR3 protein: CASSSPREPAEAFF; CDR3 DNA: TGTGCCAGCAGTTCCCCCCGGGAACCGGCTGAAGCTTTCTTT
clone size: few; D gene: NA; V gene: TRBV24-1; J gene: TRBJ2-7; CDR3 protein: CATSDSGLDEQYF; CDR3 DNA: TGTGCCACCAGTGATTCAGGGTTGGACGAGCAGTACTTC
clone size: NA; D gene: NA; V gene: TRBV6-2/TRBV6-3; J gene: TRBJ1-3; CDR3 protein: CASSYFGTASSGNTIYF; CDR3 DNA: TGTGCCAGCAGTTACTTCGGGACGGCGAGCTCTGGAAACACCATATATTTT
clone size: NA; D gene: NA; V gene: TRBV23-1; J gene: TRBJ2-4; CDR3 protein: CASSQPGPRQLAKNIQYF; CDR3 DNA: TGCGCCAGCAGTCAACCGGGCCCGAGACAGCTAGCCAAAAACATTCAGTACTTC
clone size: few; D gene: TRBD1; V gene: TRBV6-5; J gene: TRBJ1-3; CDR3 protein: CASGPQGHPGNTIYF; CDR3 DNA: TGTGCCAGCGGCCCACAGGGGCACCCGGGAAACACCATATATTTT
clone size: NA; D gene: TRBD2; V gene: TRBV15; J gene: TRBJ2-1; CDR3 protein: CATSRDSLAGVNYNEQFF; CDR3 DNA: TGTGCCACCAGCAGAGATTCTTTAGCGGGAGTCAACTACAATGAGCAGTTCTTC
clone size: NA; D gene: TRBD1; V gene: TRBV2; J gene: TRBJ1-2; CDR3 protein: CASSDSSRGSGYTF; CDR3 DNA: TGTGCCAGCAGTGACAGTAGCAGGGGGTCTGGCTACACCTTC
clone size: NA; D gene: NA; V gene: TRBV27; J gene: TRBJ2-1; CDR3 protein: CASSSKVEGYHNEQFF; CDR3 DNA: TGTGCCAGCAGTTCAAAAGTGGAGGGGTACCACAATGAGCAGTTCTTC
clone size: NA; D gene: NA; V gene: TRBV13; J gene: TRBJ1-2; CDR3 protein: CASSRVGEPYGYTF; CDR3 DNA: TGTGCCAGCAGCCGCGTCGGGGAACCTTATGGCTACACCTTC
clone size: NA; D gene: NA; V gene: TRBV28; J gene: TRBJ2-5; CDR3 protein: CASSSPRGTQETQYF; CDR3 DNA: TGTGCCAGCAGTTCACCCCGGGGTACTCAAGAGACCCAGTACTTC
clone size: NA; D gene: NA; V gene: TRBV28; J gene: TRBJ1-1; CDR3 protein: CASTLTAEAFF; CDR3 DNA: TGTGCCAGCACCCTGACGGCTGAAGCTTTCTTT